A single sample is the source of the 21 T cell receptor beta chains below, sequenced in a study of control samples from healthy donors and cancer patients. The protocol was immunoSEQ multiplex PCR, while the TCRdb copy is restricted to in-frame clones and leaves out a portion. The table shows 100,000 to 150,000 clones, with approximately 92% occurring only once. The sequencing input was blood. The receptors stem from a woman in her forties or fifties in good health.

J is TRBJ1-2 and V is TRBV10-2, with 7 bases aligning to TRBD1. The germline V gene has CDR1 WSHSY and CDR2 SAAADI. V trimming: 3 bases; J trimming: 4 bases; junction bases outside the gene matches: 11. The CDR3 is made up of 16 amino acids. The CDR3 DNA sequence: TGCGCCAGCAGTGACTCCCGGACAGGTGGGGGCTATGGCTACACCTTC. This translates into CASSDSRTGGGYGYTF.

The rearrangement joins TRBV6-6 to TRBJ1-2; the match to TRBD1 covers 7 bases. Germline CDR1 and CDR2: MNHNY and SVGAGI (reference sequence). The V gene end was trimmed by 5 bases and the J gene end by 8 bases; junction bases not matched to a gene: 8. The CDR3 has 13 amino acids. The CDR3 sequence is CASSAGTGVGYTF. The CDR3 region has the DNA TGTGCCAGCAGTGCCGGAACAGGGGTGGGCTACACCTTC.

The V gene is TRBV3-1 (or the pseudogene TRBV3-2), the J gene TRBJ2-7; TRBD1 agrees at 10 bases. CDR3 length: 16 residues. CDR1 and CDR2 from the germline V gene are LGHDT and YNNKEL (reference sequence). The J segment lost 5 bases and the V segment lost 4 bases, leaving 11 bases of the junction unmatched. The CDR3 coding sequence is TGTGCCAGCAGCCCTTCGGACAGGGGGTGGATTGACGAGCAGTACTTC. Translating gives CASSPSDRGWIDEQYF.

This chain links TRBV6-2 or TRBV6-3 with TRBJ2-5; no clear D gene. CDR1 is MNHEY and CDR2 is SVGEGT in the germline V gene. V shed 6 bases and J shed 2 bases, with 13 bases lying between them. The CDR3 length is 14 residues. Written as DNA, the CDR3 is TGTGCCAGCAGCCCTGGGCAGCTACAAGAGACCCAGTACTTC. It codes for CASSPGQLQETQYF.

The chain joins TRBV7-2 to TRBJ2-5, with D uncertain. The CDR3 is made up of 12 amino acids. V lost 5 bases to trimming and J lost 5 bases, with 9 bases between them. The V gene's germline CDR1 is SGHTA and CDR2 FQGNSA. This CDR3 reads CASSPPQETQYF. The CDR3, as DNA: TGTGCCAGCAGCCCCCCCCAGGAGACCCAGTACTTC.

This chain uses TRBV5-1 with TRBJ2-3, with 8 bases matching TRBD2. Looked up from germline, CDR1 is SGHRS and CDR2 is YFSETQ. The V segment lost 4 bases and the J segment 6 bases; nucleotides outside the gene matches: 19. The CDR3 is 18 residues long. This CDR3 reads CASSAQERPGLVFDTQYF. The CDR3 region has the DNA TGCGCCAGCAGCGCACAGGAAAGACCGGGACTAGTGTTCGATACGCAGTATTTT.

The chain combines TRBV28 with TRBJ2-7; 11 bases fit TRBD1. Unmatched junction bases numbered 3, after V lost 2 bases and J lost 0 bases. Germline CDR1 is MDHEN and CDR2 is SYDVKM. The CDR3 covers 16 residues. CDR3 nucleotides: TGTGCCAGCAGTTTAACGGGGACAGGGGGCTCCTACGAGCAGTACTTC. Translating gives CASSLTGTGGSYEQYF.

The count of this clone is one. This sequence joins TRBV6-5 and TRBJ1-1; possibly TRBD1 for D (6 bases). Trimming shortened V by 2 bases and J by 3 bases, and 7 bases separated the two germline ends. The CDR3 sequence is 13 residues long. Germline V gene data show CDR1 as MNHEY and CDR2 as SVGAGI. CDR3 sequence (DNA): TGTGCCAGCAGTTACAGGGGGGACACTGAAGCTTTCTTT. This encodes CASSYRGDTEAFF.

This clone was recorded once. This chain connects TRBV28 to TRBJ1-3, with D possibly TRBD1 on 6 matching bases. This CDR3 has 16 residues. The germline gives CDR1 MDHEN, CDR2 SYDVKM. Trimming cost V 2 bases and J 2 bases, with 13 bases left between them. For the CDR3, the DNA is TGTGCCAGCAGTTTAGGGGGGCTTGGTGCTGGAAACACCATATATTTT. Its translation is CASSLGGLGAGNTIYF.

The chain has TRBV18 and TRBJ1-1; 7 nucleotides match TRBD1. V was pared by 3 bases and J by 5 bases, with 6 bases of the junction left unmatched. This CDR3 is 14 amino acids long. Germline V lookup: CDR1 KGHSH, CDR2 LQKENI. CDR3 bases: TGTGCCAGCTCACCTGGCAGGGGGTGGACTGAAGCTTTCTTT. This encodes CASSPGRGWTEAFF.

As for this clone: A junction boundary mismatches the germline segment, possibly from a read error. Written as DNA, the CDR3 is TGTGCCAGCAGACTAACCTACGCCGGACAGGAAGTTGCCTTC. This gives the protein CASRLTYAGQEVAF. The rearrangement links TRBV2 to TRBJ2-7; 7 bases match TRBD1. CDR1 and CDR2 from the germline V gene are SNHLY and FYNNEI. The CDR3 extends over 14 amino acids.

The chain links TRBV4-2 to TRBJ1-4; TRBD1 matches at 9 bases. CDR3 length equals 15 residues. Trimming removed 3 bases from V and 8 bases from J; junction bases left unmatched: 7. Germline CDR1 and CDR2: LGHNA and YNFKEQ. The DNA for the CDR3 is TGTGCCAGCAGCCAGACGGACAGGGGAAAGGAAAAACTGTTTTTT. This sequence encodes CASSQTDRGKEKLFF.

The chain is built from TRBV5-4 and TRBJ2-1; the D is unclear. V was pared by 1 base and J by 1 base, with 9 bases between. The germline gives CDR1 SGHNT, CDR2 YYREEE (reference sequence). The CDR3 is 15 residues long. The CDR3 loop reads CASSLSVGSYNEQFF. The CDR3 DNA follows: TGTGCCAGCAGCTTGAGTGTTGGGTCCTACAATGAGCAGTTCTTC.

The chain links TRBV27 to TRBJ2-7, with a possible D match to TRBD2 (6 bases). CDR3 length: 14 residues. Germline lookup yields CDR1 MNHEY and CDR2 SMNVEV (reference sequence). The V gene lost 2 bases and the J gene lost 9 bases, with 17 bases spanning the gap. Written as DNA, the CDR3 is TGTGCCAGCAGTTTAAAGGCCCCTCCCGGGGGGCAGTACTTC. This sequence encodes CASSLKAPPGGQYF.

The chain uses TRBV13 and TRBJ2-1; TRBD1 agrees at 7 bases. Germline assignment: CDR1 PRHDT and CDR2 FYEKMQ (reference sequence). The CDR3 covers 20 residues. Losses at the gene ends were 5 bases for V and 3 bases for J; bases not matched to a gene: 22. Here the CDR3 DNA reads TGTGCCAGCAGCCTACCGATAACATTACAGGGGAACAGTGGCTACAATGAGCAGTTCTTC. It codes for CASSLPITLQGNSGYNEQFF. Complete variable domain (other parts from reference TRBV13 and TRBJ2-1): AAGVIQSPRHLIKEKRETATLKCYPIPRHDTVYWYQQGPGQDPQFLISFYEKMQSDKGSIPDRFSAQQFSDYHSELNMSSLELGDSALYFCASSLPITLQGNSGYNEQFFGPGTRLTVL.

This chain connects TRBV29-1 to TRBJ1-2; possibly TRBD1 for D (6 bases). The germline V gene has CDR1 SQVTM and CDR2 ANQGSEA. Deletions cut 2 bases from V and 7 bases from J, with 8 bases between. CDR3 length: 11 residues. CDR3 protein: CSVERGAGYTF. Here the CDR3 DNA reads TGCAGCGTTGAAAGGGGGGCTGGCTACACCTTC.

The V and J genes are TRBV2 and TRBJ2-2; D is ambiguous. The germline V gene has CDR1 SNHLY and CDR2 FYNNEI. There are 11 residues in the CDR3. V was trimmed by 5 bases and J by 4 bases, leaving 2 bases between them. CDR3 loop: CASSFTGELFF. For the CDR3, the DNA is TGTGCCAGCAGTTTCACCGGGGAGCTGTTTTTT.

The J gene is TRBJ2-7, the V gene TRBV6-6; D unclear. This CDR3 comprises 11 residues. V lost 6 bases and J 3 bases, leaving 6 bases between the germline ends. Germline-derived CDR1 and CDR2 are MNHNY and SVGAGI (reference sequence). The CDR3 loop is CASSRDYEQYF. Written as DNA, the CDR3 is TGTGCCAGCAGCCGAGACTACGAGCAGTACTTC.

V is TRBV19 and J is TRBJ1-2; maybe TRBD1 (6 bases). Trimming pared 7 bases from V and 5 bases from J, leaving 17 bases between. The germline gives CDR1 LNHDA, CDR2 SQIVND (reference sequence). The CDR3 spans 14 residues. CDR3 region: CASKTGSRGYGYTF. The CDR3 DNA reads as TGTGCCAGTAAAACGGGAAGCAGGGGATATGGCTACACCTTC.

Only a few counts were recorded for this clone. This chain joins TRBV5-8 and TRBJ2-2, with a weak D call TRBD2 (7 bases). Germline V CDR1 and CDR2: SGHTS, YDEGEE. Trimming left V 0 bases short and J 3 bases short, with 9 bases between. This CDR3 comprises 15 residues. DNA for the CDR3: TGTGCCAGCAGCTTGGCGGGGGGCTACACCGGGGAGCTGTTTTTT. Amino acid sequence: CASSLAGGYTGELFF.

This clone has more than one count but fewer than ten. This chain links TRBV23-1 with TRBJ2-3, with 7 bases fitting TRBD1. TRBV23-1 is given ORF status, its function remaining uncertain. Losses at the gene ends were 0 bases for V and 5 bases for J; bases not matched to a gene: 11. The CDR3 is made up of 17 amino acids. CDR3 bases: TGCGCCAGCAGTCAATCGAGAAAGGGGGCGCATAGAGATACGCAGTATTTT. Translated, it gives CASSQSRKGAHRDTQYF.